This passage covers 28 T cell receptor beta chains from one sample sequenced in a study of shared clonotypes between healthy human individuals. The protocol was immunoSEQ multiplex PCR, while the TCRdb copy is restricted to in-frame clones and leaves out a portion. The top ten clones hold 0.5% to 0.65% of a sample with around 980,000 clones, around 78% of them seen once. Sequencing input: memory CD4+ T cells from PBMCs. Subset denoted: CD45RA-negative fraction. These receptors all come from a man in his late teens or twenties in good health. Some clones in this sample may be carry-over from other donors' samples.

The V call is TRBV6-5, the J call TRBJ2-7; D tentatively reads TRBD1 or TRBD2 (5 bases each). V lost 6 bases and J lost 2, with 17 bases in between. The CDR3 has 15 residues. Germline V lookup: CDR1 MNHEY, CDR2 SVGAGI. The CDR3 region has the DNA TGTGCCAGCAGCAGGACCGGGACCTCTGCCTACGAGCAGTACTTC. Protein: CASSRTGTSAYEQYF.

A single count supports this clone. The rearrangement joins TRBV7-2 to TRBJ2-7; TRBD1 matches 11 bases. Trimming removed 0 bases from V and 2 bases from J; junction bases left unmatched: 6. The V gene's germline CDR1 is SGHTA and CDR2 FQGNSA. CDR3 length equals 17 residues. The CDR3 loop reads CASSLARDRGIPYEQYF. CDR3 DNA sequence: TGTGCCAGCAGCTTAGCCCGGGACAGGGGGATACCCTACGAGCAGTACTTC.

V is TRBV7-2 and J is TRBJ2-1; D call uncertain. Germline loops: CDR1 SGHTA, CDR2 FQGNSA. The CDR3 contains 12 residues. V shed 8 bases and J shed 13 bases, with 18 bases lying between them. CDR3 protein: CASSASREAQFF. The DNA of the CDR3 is TGTGCCAGCTCGGCCTCGCGCGAGGCCCAGTTCTTC.

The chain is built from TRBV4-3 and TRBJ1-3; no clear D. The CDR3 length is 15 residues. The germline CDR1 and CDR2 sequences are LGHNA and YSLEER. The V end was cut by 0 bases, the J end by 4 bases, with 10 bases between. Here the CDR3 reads CASSQEVGSGNTIYF. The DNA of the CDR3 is TGCGCCAGCAGCCAAGAGGTGGGATCAGGAAACACCATATATTTT.

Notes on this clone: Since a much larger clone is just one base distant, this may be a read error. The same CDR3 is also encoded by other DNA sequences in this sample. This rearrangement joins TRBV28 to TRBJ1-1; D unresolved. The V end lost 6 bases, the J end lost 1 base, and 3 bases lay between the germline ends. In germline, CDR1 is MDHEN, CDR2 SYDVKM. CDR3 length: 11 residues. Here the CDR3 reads CASRQNTEAFF. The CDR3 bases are TGTGCCAGCAGACAGAACACTGAAGCTTTCTTT.

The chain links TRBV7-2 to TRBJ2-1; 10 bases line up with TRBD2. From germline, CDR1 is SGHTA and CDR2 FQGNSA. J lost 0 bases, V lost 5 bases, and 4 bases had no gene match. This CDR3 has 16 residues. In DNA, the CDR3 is TGTGCCAGCAGCGGCCGACTAGCGGGCTCCTACAATGAGCAGTTCTTC. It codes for CASSGRLAGSYNEQFF.

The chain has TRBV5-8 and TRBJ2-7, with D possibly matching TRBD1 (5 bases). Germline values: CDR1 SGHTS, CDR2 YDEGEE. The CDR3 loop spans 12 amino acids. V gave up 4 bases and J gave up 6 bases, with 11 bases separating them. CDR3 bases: TGTGCCAGCAGCCCCAGGGTTGGCGAGCAGTACTTC. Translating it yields CASSPRVGEQYF.

CDR3 region: CASSQDRGPNYEQYF. The CDR3 coding sequence is TGTGCCAGCAGCCAGGACAGGGGGCCCAACTACGAGCAGTACTTC. The chain employs TRBV7-3 and TRBJ2-7; 11 nucleotides agree with TRBD1. The germline CDR1 and CDR2 sequences are SGHTA and FQGTGA. This CDR3 is built from 15 residues. With V trimmed by 5 bases and J by 3 bases, 6 bases remained unmatched.

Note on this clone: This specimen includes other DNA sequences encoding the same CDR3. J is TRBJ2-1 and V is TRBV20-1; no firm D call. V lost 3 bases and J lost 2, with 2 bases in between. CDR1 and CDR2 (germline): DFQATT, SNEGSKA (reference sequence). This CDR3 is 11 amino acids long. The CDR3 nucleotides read TGCAGTGCTAGTACCTACAATGAGCAGTTCTTC. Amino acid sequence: CSASTYNEQFF.

CDR3 sequence (DNA): TGCGCCAGCACCCCCGAGGGACCACGCTACAATGAGCAGTTCTTC. This translates into CASTPEGPRYNEQFF. The chain links TRBV5-1 to TRBJ2-1; D assignment may be TRBD1 or TRBD2 (5 bases each). Germline CDR1 SGHRS, CDR2 YFSETQ. V was shortened by 6 bases and J by 3 bases, with 16 bases between the two germline ends. CDR3 length: 15 residues.

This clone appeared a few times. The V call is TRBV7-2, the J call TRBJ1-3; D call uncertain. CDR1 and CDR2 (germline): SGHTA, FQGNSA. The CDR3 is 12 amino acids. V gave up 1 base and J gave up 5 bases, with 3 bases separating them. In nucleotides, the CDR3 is TGTGCCAGCAGCTTAGTCCGAAACACCATATATTTT. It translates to CASSLVRNTIYF.

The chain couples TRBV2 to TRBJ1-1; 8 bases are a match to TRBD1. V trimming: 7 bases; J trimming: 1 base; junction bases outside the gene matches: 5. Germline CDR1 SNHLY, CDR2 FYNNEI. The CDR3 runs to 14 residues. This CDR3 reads CASTTGTGNTEAFF. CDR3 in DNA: TGTGCCAGCACTACCGGGACAGGGAACACTGAAGCTTTCTTT. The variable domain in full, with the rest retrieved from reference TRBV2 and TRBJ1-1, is EPEVTQTPSHQVTQMGQEVILRCVPISNHLYFYWYRQILGQKVEFLVSFYNNEISEKSEIFDDQFSVERPDGSNFTLKIRSTKLEDSAMYFCASTTGTGNTEAFFGQGTRLTVV.

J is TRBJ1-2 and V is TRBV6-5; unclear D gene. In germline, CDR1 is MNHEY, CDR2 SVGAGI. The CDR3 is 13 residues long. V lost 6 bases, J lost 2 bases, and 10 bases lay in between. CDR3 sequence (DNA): TGTGCCAGCAGGGCAGCCGCAAACTATGGCTACACCTTC. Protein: CASRAAANYGYTF.

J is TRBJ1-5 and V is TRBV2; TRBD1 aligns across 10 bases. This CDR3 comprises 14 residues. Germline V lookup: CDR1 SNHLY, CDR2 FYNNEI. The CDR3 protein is CAIAKDRGNQPQHF. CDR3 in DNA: TGTGCGATCGCAAAGGACAGGGGGAATCAGCCCCAGCATTTT.

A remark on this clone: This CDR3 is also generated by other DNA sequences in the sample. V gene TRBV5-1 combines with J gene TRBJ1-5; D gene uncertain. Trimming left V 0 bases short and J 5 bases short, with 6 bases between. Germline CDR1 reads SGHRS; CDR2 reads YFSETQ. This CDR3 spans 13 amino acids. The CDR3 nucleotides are TGCGCCAGCAGCTTGGGGACCGATCAGCCCCAGCATTTT. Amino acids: CASSLGTDQPQHF.

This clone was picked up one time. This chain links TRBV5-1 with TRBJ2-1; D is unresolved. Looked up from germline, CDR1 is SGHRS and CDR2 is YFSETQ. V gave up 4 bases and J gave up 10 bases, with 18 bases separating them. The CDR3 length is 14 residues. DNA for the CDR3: TGCGCCAGCAGCGTGGAGCCTACCCTGGGGGAGCAGTTCTTC. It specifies CASSVEPTLGEQFF.

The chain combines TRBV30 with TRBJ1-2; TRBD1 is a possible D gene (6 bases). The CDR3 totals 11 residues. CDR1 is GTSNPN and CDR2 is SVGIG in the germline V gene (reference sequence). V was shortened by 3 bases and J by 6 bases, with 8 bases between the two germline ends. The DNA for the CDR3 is TGTGCCTGGAGACAGGGAAATGGCTACACCTTC. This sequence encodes CAWRQGNGYTF.

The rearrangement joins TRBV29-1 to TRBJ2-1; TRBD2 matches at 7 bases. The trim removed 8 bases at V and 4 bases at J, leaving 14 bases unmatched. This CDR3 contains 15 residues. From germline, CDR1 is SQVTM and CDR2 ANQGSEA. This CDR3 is CSYPSGGRGYNEQFF. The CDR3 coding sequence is TGCAGCTACCCCTCGGGGGGAAGGGGTTACAATGAGCAGTTCTTC.

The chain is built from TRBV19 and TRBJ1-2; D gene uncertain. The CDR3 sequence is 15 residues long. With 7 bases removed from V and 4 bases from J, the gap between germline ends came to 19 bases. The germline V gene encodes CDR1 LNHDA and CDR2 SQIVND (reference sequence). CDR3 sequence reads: CASNPGSAGVYGYTF. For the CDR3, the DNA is TGTGCCAGTAACCCCGGGTCCGCGGGTGTCTATGGCTACACCTTC.

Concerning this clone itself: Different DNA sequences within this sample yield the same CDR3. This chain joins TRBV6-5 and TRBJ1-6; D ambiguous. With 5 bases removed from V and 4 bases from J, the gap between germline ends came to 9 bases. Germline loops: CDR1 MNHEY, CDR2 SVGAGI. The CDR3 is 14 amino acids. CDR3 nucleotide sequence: TGTGCCAGCAGTCCCGGGCGGTATAATTCACCCCTCCACTTT. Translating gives CASSPGRYNSPLHF.

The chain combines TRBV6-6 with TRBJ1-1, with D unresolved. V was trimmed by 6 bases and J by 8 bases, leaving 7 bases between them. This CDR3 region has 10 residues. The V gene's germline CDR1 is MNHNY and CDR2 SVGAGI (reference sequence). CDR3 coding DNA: TGTGCCAGCAGGGATCGCGAAGCTTTCTTT. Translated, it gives CASRDREAFF.

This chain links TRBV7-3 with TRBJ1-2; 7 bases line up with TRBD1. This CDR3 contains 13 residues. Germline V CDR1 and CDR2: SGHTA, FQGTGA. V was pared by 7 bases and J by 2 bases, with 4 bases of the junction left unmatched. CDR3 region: CASTQGQNYGYTF. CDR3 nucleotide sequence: TGTGCCAGCACCCAGGGACAGAACTATGGCTACACCTTC.

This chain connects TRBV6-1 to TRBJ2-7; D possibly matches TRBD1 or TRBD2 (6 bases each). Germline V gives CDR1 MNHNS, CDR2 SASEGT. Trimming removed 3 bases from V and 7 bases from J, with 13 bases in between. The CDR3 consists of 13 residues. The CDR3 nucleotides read TGTGCCAGCAGTGAGTGGGGGGCCGGTGAGCAGTACTTC. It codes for CASSEWGAGEQYF.

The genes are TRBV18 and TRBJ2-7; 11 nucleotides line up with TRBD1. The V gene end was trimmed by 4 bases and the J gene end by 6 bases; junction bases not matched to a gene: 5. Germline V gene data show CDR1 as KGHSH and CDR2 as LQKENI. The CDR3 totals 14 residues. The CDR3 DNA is TGTGCCAGCTCACAGGACAGGGGGCTCTTCGAGCAGTACTTC. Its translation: CASSQDRGLFEQYF.

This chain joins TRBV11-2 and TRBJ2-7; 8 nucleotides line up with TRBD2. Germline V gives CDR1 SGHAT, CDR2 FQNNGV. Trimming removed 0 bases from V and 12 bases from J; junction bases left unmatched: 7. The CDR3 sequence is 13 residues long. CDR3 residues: CASSLDLASGPYF. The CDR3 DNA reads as TGTGCCAGCAGCTTAGATCTGGCTAGCGGGCCGTACTTC.

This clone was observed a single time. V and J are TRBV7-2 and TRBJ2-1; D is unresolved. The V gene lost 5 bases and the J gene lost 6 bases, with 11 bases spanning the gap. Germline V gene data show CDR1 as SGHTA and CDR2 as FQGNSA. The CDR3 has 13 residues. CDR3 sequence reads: CASSQTSANEQFF. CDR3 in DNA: TGTGCCAGCAGCCAAACCTCCGCCAATGAGCAGTTCTTC.

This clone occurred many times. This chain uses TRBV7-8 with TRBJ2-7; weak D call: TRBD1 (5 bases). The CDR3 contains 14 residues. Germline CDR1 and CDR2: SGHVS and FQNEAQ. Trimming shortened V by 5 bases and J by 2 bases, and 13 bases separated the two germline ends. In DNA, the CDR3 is TGTGCCAGCAGCGACAGACAAGGTACCTACGAGCAGTACTTC. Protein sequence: CASSDRQGTYEQYF.

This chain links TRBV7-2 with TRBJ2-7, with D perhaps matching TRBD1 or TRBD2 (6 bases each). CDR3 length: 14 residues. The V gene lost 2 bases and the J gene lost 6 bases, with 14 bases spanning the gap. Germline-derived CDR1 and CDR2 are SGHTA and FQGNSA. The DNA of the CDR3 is TGTGCCAGCAGCTTATCCGGGGGCCGGGGCGAGCAGTACTTC. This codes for CASSLSGGRGEQYF.